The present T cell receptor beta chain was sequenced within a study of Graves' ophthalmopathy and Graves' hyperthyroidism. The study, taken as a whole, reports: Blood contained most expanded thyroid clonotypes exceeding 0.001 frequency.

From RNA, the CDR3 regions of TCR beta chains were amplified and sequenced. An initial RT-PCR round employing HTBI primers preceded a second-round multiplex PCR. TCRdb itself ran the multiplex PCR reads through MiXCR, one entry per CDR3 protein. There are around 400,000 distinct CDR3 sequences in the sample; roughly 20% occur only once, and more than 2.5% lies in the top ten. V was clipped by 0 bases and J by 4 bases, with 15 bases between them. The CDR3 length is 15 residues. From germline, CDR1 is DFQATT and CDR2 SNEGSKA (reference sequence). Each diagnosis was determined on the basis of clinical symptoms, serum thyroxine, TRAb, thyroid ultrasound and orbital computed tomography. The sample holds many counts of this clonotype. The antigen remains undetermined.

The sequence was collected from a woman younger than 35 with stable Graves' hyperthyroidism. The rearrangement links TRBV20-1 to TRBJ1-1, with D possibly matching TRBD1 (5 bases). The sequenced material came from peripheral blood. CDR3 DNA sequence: TGCAGTGCTAGAGATCCCCCAGGAGGGGTCACTGAAGCTTTCTTT. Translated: CSARDPPGGVTEAFF.